This T cell receptor beta chain was identified in a study of shared clonotypes between healthy human individuals. The CDR3 runs to 22 residues. This table comes from immunoSEQ multiplex PCR, and its TCRdb copy is limited to in-frame clones, with some not included. The table records about 680,000 clones, roughly 78% of them present only once. This chain connects TRBV21-1 to TRBJ1-1. TRBV21-1 is described as a pseudogene. Sequenced: memory CD4+ T cells sorted from blood. Subset specified: CD45RA-negative fraction. This TCR derives from a woman between 25 and 40 years old in good health. In DNA form, the CDR3 reads TGTGCCAGCAGCTACTCCTGGGGTCGGACCCTGGGCCCAAAAAGGTTGAACACTGAAGCTTTCTTT. Translation: CASSYSWGRTLGPKRLNTEAFF.